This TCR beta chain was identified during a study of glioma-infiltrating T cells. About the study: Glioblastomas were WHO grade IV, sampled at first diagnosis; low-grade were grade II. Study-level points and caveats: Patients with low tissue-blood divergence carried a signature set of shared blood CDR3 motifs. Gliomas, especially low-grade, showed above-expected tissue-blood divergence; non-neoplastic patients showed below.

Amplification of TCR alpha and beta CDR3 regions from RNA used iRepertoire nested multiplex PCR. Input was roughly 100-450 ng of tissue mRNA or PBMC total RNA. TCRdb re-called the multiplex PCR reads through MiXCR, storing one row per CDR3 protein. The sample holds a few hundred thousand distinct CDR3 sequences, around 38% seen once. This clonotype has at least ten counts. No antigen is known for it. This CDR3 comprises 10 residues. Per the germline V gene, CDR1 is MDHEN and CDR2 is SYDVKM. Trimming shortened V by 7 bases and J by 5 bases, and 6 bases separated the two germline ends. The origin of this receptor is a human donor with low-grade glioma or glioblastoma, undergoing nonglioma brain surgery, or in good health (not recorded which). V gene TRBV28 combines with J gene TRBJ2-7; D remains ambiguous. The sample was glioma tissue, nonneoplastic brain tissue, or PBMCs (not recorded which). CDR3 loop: CASMANEQYF. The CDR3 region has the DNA TGTGCCAGCATGGCCAACGAGCAGTACTTC.